These 15 T cell receptor beta chains were sequenced from one sample in a study of identical twins. MiXCR was run by TCRdb on the 5' RACE reads, yielding one entry per CDR3 protein. Here the sample spans 250,000 or so distinct CDR3 sequences, about 12% being singletons. The same sample was also studied in work on yellow fever vaccine responses in identical twins.

The sample taken for sequencing was memory (CD45RO+) T cells sorted from blood. These receptors were taken from a woman aged 18 to 35 in good health.

This chain links TRBV14 with TRBJ2-3; D not resolved. V was shortened by 1 base and J by 2 bases, with 10 bases between the two germline ends. CDR1 and CDR2 (germline): SGHDN, FVKESK. This CDR3 is built from 15 residues. The CDR3 DNA follows: TGTGCCAGCAGCCAAGTGGGCAGATCCACAGATACGCAGTATTTT. This translates into CASSQVGRSTDTQYF.

This chain joins TRBV7-9 and TRBJ1-6, with a possible D match to TRBD1 (6 bases). Trimming took 5 bases from V and 6 from J, leaving 11 bases between them. CDR1 SEHNR and CDR2 FQNEAQ come from the germline V gene (reference sequence). This CDR3 spans 14 amino acids. This CDR3 is CASSHGQINSPLHF. In DNA, the CDR3 is TGTGCCAGCAGCCACGGACAGATTAATTCACCCCTCCACTTT.

This clonotype occurred many times. This chain uses TRBV24-1 with TRBJ2-7, with no clear D. CDR1 is KGHDR, CDR2 SFDVKD, per germline. The V end lost 9 bases, the J end lost 4 bases, and 15 bases lay between the germline ends. This CDR3 region has 13 residues. The CDR3 DNA sequence: TGTGCCACCTCCACTCGTCGTGGGTACGAGCAGTACTTC. This codes for CATSTRRGYEQYF.

This rearrangement joins TRBV27 to TRBJ1-1; a weak D match, TRBD1 (5 bases). Trimming removed 6 bases from V and 6 bases from J, with 17 bases in between. The CDR3 consists of 14 residues. Germline V lookup: CDR1 MNHEY, CDR2 SMNVEV (reference sequence). The CDR3 reads CASSSEVDSSEAFF. The DNA of the CDR3 is TGTGCCAGCAGCTCTGAGGTTGACAGTTCTGAAGCTTTCTTT.

This clonotype appeared many times. The CDR3 here is CASRFSGGPRNEQFF. The CDR3 DNA reads TGCGCCAGCAGGTTTAGCGGGGGGCCACGGAATGAGCAGTTCTTC. The chain couples TRBV5-1 to TRBJ2-1, with 10 bases identical to TRBD2. From germline, CDR1 is SGHRS and CDR2 YFSETQ. This CDR3 region has 15 residues. With V trimmed by 5 bases and J by 7 bases, 9 bases remained unmatched.

Many counts were recorded for this clonotype. V is TRBV20-1 and J is TRBJ1-2; 7 bases are shared with TRBD1. Germline CDR1 and CDR2: DFQATT and SNEGSKA (reference sequence). The V gene end was trimmed by 6 bases and the J gene end by 0 bases; junction bases not matched to a gene: 7. The CDR3 extends over 14 amino acids. The CDR3 DNA reads TGCAGTGCCGCCGGGGACAGTGCTAACTATGGCTACACCTTC. Protein: CSAAGDSANYGYTF.

The genes are TRBV20-1 and TRBJ2-3, with TRBD2 as a possible D gene (5 bases). Trimming took off 3 bases at V and 9 bases at J, with 19 bases between the two ends. CDR3 length: 14 amino acids. Germline assignment: CDR1 DFQATT and CDR2 SNEGSKA (reference sequence). In nucleotides, the CDR3 is TGCAGTGCTAGTTTGGCGGGCCCCTCTGAGACGCAGTATTTT. It encodes CSASLAGPSETQYF.

This clonotype has only a few counts. V and J are TRBV2 and TRBJ2-7, with D possibly being TRBD2 (5 bases). This CDR3 comprises 16 residues. Germline lookup yields CDR1 SNHLY and CDR2 FYNNEI. The germline V and J ends were trimmed by 4 bases and 0 bases, with 16 bases remaining between them. CDR3 DNA: TGTGCCAGCAGTGGGACTTTTCCCTCTAGCTCCTACGAGCAGTACTTC. Amino acid sequence: CASSGTFPSSSYEQYF.

There are a few counts of this clonotype. The chain links TRBV10-3 to TRBJ2-3, with 10 bases lining up with TRBD1. CDR1 ENHRY and CDR2 SYGVKD come from the germline V gene. The junction had 7 bases not matched to a gene; V was cut back by 5 bases and J by 5 bases. The CDR3 consists of 15 residues. Here the CDR3 reads CAISRGQGKEDTQYF. The CDR3 nucleotides read TGTGCCATCAGTCGGGGACAGGGGAAGGAAGATACGCAGTATTTT.

The rearrangement joins TRBV7-6 to TRBJ2-7, with TRBD1 as a possible D gene (6 bases). This CDR3 is 12 amino acids long. CDR1 is SGHVS and CDR2 is FNYEAQ in the germline V gene. Trimming took off 4 bases at V and 6 bases at J, with 10 bases between the two ends. CDR3 residues: CASSSQGIEQYF. In nucleotides, the CDR3 is TGTGCCAGCAGCTCCCAGGGGATCGAGCAGTACTTC.

This chain uses TRBV28 with TRBJ1-1; tentatively, D is TRBD1 (5 bases). Germline values: CDR1 MDHEN, CDR2 SYDVKM. Trimming shortened V by 4 bases and J by 4 bases, and 16 bases separated the two germline ends. The CDR3 has 15 residues. The CDR3 here is CASSSAGLQSTEAFF. The CDR3, as DNA: TGTGCCAGCAGTTCCGCGGGACTTCAGAGCACTGAAGCTTTCTTT. Using reference TRBV28 and TRBJ1-1 for the parts outside the CDR3, the full variable domain is DVKVTQSSRYLVKRTGEKVFLECVQDMDHENMFWYRQDPGLGLRLIYFSYDVKMKEKGDIPEGYSVSREKKERFSLILESASTNQTSMYLCASSSAGLQSTEAFFGQGTRLTVV.

This chain links TRBV5-6 with TRBJ2-7; TRBD1 agrees at 11 bases. With V trimmed by 2 bases and J by 3 bases, 13 bases remained unmatched. This CDR3 is 18 amino acids long. CDR1 is SGHDT and CDR2 is YYEEEE in the germline V gene. CDR3 sequence reads: CASSFQGQGGATLYEQYF. In DNA form, the CDR3 reads TGTGCCAGCAGCTTTCAGGGACAGGGGGGTGCCACCCTCTACGAGCAGTACTTC.

This clonotype was found many times. J is TRBJ2-1 and V is TRBV5-1; 7 nucleotides line up with TRBD1. The length of the CDR3 is 15 residues. CDR1 SGHRS and CDR2 YFSETQ come from the germline V gene. V dropped 0 bases and J dropped 5; count of bases not matched to a gene: 5. DNA for the CDR3: TGCGCCAGCAGCTTGGCCCCGACAGGGAACAATGAGCAGTTCTTC. Amino acids: CASSLAPTGNNEQFF.

This chain joins TRBV5-6 and TRBJ2-3, with a tentative D call TRBD2 (6 bases). Trimming took off 6 bases at V and 11 bases at J, with 13 bases between the two ends. The CDR3 has 11 amino acids. Germline-derived CDR1 and CDR2 are SGHDT and YYEEEE. CDR3 coding DNA: TGTGCCAGCACGACGGGACTTAAGCAGTATTTT. It codes for CASTTGLKQYF.

This clonotype was found a few times. The J gene is TRBJ2-3, the V gene TRBV4-1, with D unclear. V lost 1 base and J lost 2, with 16 bases in between. This CDR3 is 17 amino acids long. Germline values: CDR1 MGHRA, CDR2 YSYEKL. Here the CDR3 reads CASSQGFGRTSTDTQYF. The CDR3 nucleotides are TGCGCCAGCAGCCAAGGTTTTGGGCGGACCTCCACAGATACGCAGTATTTT.